This T cell receptor (beta chain) was obtained from a study of cytomegalovirus exposure and HLA in healthy donors (dated by TCRdb to 2015 to 2018). About the full investigation: According to a later analysis, the roughly 130 validation repertoires were produced on the same platform as the approximately 620 repertoires of the first cohort. The study aimed to test whether cataloging public T cell receptors could reveal signatures of past pathogen exposure. Besides the first cohort of some 670 subjects, a separate validation cohort made up of 95 to 150 different subjects was used. High-throughput TCR immunosequencing, statistical association of individual TCRs with disease status, and machine learning were combined to predict cytomegalovirus infection status.

Comment on this clone: Its antigen specificity is not known. There are no base qualities to consult, and no much larger clone falls within one base.

Relative to germline, V is missing 5 bases and J is missing 1 base, with 5 bases of the junction outside any gene match. The CDR3 sequence holds 16 residues, the cysteine and phenylalanine included. Solely the CDR3 DNA is kept, with 48 bases framed from the first base. For CDR1 and CDR2, the germline V gene lists SGHTA and FQGNSA. To prepare the library, the immunoSEQ multiplex PCR assay was applied. In the source study's methods: A statistical classification framework was developed to diagnose cytomegalovirus status using the catalog of TCR beta chain sequences. Held by TCRdb, this immuneACCESS table contains in-frame sequences only and omits some clones. Under half of the omission traces to an unresolved V gene where checked; the cause of the rest is unknown. The V and J calls and clone size are taken from that table; D and trimming were inferred from the DNA. For this sample the table gives over 200,000 clones, of which 88% were detected only once. The ten most abundant clones make up around 3% of the sample.

Separate from the roughly 650-subject first cohort, the validation cohort of roughly 110 subjects was the group to which the donors belonged. The study at large found these results: In vitro tests confirmed that three of the cytomegalovirus-associated TCR beta chains recognize cytomegalovirus antigens. The study listed 150 to 200 TCR beta chains as associated with cytomegalovirus. In a later analysis, TCRs clustered in the first cohort were found to also tend to co-occur in the 130 or so validation repertoires, with 94% of cluster scores above 0. The validation cohort had no HLA typing available for a later analysis, so co-occurrence within that cohort was assessed over all 130 or so repertoires. The authors suggested that the approach could potentially be extended to other disease states and immunological phenotypes. While some public TCRs were present in many individuals, most TCR sequences turned up only very rarely across donors. Cytomegalovirus status was reported to be diagnosed by the classifier with high specificity and sensitivity in both the original and validation cohorts.

The sequenced material came from PBMCs. This chain joins TRBV7-2 to TRBJ2-7, and 13 junction bases match TRBD2. The receptor's source is a woman aged 18-29 years in good health and CMV-seronegative. The CDR3 protein is CASSPGLAGVSYEQYF. The DNA sequence reads TGTGCCAGCAGCCCCGGACTAGCGGGAGTGTCCTACGAGCAGTACTTC.